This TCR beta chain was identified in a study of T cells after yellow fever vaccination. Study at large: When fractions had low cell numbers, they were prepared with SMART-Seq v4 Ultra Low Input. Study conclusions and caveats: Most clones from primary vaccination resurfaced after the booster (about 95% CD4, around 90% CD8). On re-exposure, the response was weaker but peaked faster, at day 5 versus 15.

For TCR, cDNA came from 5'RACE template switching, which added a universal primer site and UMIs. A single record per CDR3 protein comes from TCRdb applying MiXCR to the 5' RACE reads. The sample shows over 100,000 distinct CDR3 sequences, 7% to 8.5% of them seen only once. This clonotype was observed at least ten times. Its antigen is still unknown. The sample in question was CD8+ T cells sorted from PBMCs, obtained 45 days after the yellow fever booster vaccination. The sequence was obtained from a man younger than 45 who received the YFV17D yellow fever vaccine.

CDR3 loop: CSASGLAGVMADTQYF. The CDR3 DNA reads TGCAGTGCTAGCGGACTAGCGGGAGTAATGGCGGATACGCAGTATTTT. V is TRBV20-1 and J is TRBJ2-3; 13 bases align to TRBD2. Germline CDR1 reads DFQATT; CDR2 reads SNEGSKA (reference sequence). This CDR3 has 16 residues. With V trimmed by 3 bases and J by 6 bases, 9 bases remained unmatched.